The clone carrying this TCR beta chain was recorded once. The germline V gene has CDR1 DFQATT and CDR2 SNEGSKA (reference sequence). Trimming took 3 bases from V and 2 from J, leaving 17 bases between them. CDR3 size: 15 residues. The sample belongs to a study of blood T cell repertoires in COVID-19. The wider study: Collection of acute and convalescent COVID-19 samples took place in the United States, Italy and Spain. PBMCs, B-cell-depleted T cells, or T cells provided the cDNA or gDNA that made up the material.

How the authors handled the data: Reference gene primer amplification yielded estimated nucleated cell counts. Sequenced by immunoSEQ multiplex PCR; TCRdb stores in-frame clones only, minus some. For V, J and clone size, that table is used; D and trimming come from the DNA. The sample includes about 150,000 clones, 87% of them seen just once. The source of this sequence is a human donor in a cohort sampled during active COVID-19. Sequenced sample: peripheral blood. The rearrangement links TRBV20-1 to TRBJ2-7; tentatively, D is TRBD2 (7 bases). The CDR3 region has the DNA TGCAGTGCTAGTCGGGGGGCCAGCCAAGCCTACGAGCAGTACTTC. It is translated as CSASRGASQAYEQYF.